This TCR beta chain was observed in a study of OX40 agonist ivuxolimab in advanced cancers. Study background: An anti-OX40 (CD134) antibody with agonistic activity, ivuxolimab, was administered to patients. The dose-escalation group included hepatocellular carcinoma, melanoma, renal cell carcinoma and head and neck cancer. General study findings and limits: Clones of CD4+ and CD8+ blood T cells grew by week 6 at doses of 0.1 to 3.0 mg/kg. What antigens the expanded peripheral T cells recognized was never established.

V dropped 4 bases and J dropped 4 bases, with 9 bases sitting between them. Looked up from germline, CDR1 is SGHDN and CDR2 is FVKESK. The CDR3 length is 13 residues. A note on this clone: Its antigen is not known.

Using immunoSEQ multiplex PCR, the repertoire was profiled, and TCRdb retains in-frame clones only, with some absent. The data hold tens of thousands of clones, with 80% to 90% observed a single time. Specimen: CD4+ or CD8+ T cells sorted from blood, collected in a trial of the OX40 agonist ivuxolimab. The chain couples TRBV14 to TRBJ2-3; D is tentatively TRBD1 or TRBD2 (5 bases each). The TCR comes from an adult with an advanced solid tumor such as melanoma, head and neck, liver or kidney cancer. For the CDR3, the DNA is TGTGCCAGCAGCCCCGGGGCCCCAGATACGCAGTATTTT. This gives the protein CASSPGAPDTQYF. Full variable domain (remainder filled in from reference TRBV14 and TRBJ2-3): EAGVTQFPSHSVIEKGQTVTLRCDPISGHDNLYWYRRVMGKEIKFLLHFVKESKQDESGMPNNRFLAERTGGTYSTLKVQPAELEDSGVYFCASSPGAPDTQYFGPGTRLTVL.